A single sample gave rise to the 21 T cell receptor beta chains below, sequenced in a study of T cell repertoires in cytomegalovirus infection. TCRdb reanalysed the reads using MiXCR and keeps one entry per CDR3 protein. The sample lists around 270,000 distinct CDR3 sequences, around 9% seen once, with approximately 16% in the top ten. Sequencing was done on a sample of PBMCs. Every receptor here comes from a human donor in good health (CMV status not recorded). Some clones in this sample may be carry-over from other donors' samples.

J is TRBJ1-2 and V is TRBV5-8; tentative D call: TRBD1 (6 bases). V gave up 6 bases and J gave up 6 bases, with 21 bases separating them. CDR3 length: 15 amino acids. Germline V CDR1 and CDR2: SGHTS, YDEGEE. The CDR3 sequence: CASTLPGGPKDGYTF. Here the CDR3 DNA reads TGTGCCAGCACCCTCCCCGGGGGCCCCAAGGATGGCTACACCTTC.

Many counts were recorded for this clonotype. CDR3 nucleotides: TGTGCCAGCAGCTTAGTAGGGTTCGGCACAGATACGCAGTATTTT. Encoded protein: CASSLVGFGTDTQYF. V gene TRBV7-9 combines with J gene TRBJ2-3; D remains unclear. Per germline, CDR1 SEHNR and CDR2 FQNEAQ (reference sequence). V was cut by 1 base and J by 1 base, with 9 bases left in between. This CDR3 is built from 15 residues.

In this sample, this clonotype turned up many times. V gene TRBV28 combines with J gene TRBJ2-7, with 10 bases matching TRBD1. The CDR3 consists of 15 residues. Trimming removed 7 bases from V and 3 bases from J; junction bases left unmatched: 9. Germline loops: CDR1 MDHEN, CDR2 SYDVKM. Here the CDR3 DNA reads TGTGCCAGCATAAGGTGGACAGGGGGAGTCTACGAGCAGTACTTC. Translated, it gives CASIRWTGGVYEQYF.

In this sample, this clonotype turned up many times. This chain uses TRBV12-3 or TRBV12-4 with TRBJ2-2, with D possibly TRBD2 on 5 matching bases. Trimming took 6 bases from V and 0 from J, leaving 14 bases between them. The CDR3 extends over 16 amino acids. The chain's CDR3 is CASSPSGLTNTGELFF. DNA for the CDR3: TGTGCCAGCAGCCCCAGCGGACTCACGAACACCGGGGAGCTGTTTTTT.

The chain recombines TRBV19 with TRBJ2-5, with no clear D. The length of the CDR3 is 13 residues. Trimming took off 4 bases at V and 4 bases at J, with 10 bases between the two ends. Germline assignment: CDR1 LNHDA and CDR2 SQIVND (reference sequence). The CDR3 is CASSNRGGETQYF. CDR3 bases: TGTGCCAGTAGTAACCGTGGTGGAGAGACCCAGTACTTC.

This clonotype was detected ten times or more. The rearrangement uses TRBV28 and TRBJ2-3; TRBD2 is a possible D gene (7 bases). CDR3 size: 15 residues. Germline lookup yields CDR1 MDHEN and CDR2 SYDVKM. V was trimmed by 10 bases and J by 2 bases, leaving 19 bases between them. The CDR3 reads CATRGRGANTDTQYF. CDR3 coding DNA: TGTGCCACCAGAGGGAGGGGGGCCAACACAGATACGCAGTATTTT.

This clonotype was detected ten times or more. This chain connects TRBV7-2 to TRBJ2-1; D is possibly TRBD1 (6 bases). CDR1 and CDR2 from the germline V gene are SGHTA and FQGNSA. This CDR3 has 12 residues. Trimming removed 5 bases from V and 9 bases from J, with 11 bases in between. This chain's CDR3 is CASSHARGEQFF. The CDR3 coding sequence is TGTGCCAGCAGCCATGCCAGGGGTGAGCAGTTCTTC. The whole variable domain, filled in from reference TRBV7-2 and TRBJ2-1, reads GAGVSQSPSNKVTEKGKDVELRCDPISGHTALYWYRQSLGQGLEFLIYFQGNSAPDKSGLPSDRFSAERTGGSVSTLTIQRTQQEDSAVYLCASSHARGEQFFGPGTRLTVL.

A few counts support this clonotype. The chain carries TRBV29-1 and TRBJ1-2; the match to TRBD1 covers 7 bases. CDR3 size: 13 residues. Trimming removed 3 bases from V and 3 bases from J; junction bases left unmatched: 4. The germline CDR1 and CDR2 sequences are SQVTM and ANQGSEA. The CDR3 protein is CSVDSTGDYGYTF. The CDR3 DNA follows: TGCAGCGTTGATTCCACAGGGGACTATGGCTACACCTTC. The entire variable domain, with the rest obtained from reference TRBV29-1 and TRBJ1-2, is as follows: SAVISQKPSRDICQRGTSLTIQCQVDSQVTMMFWYRQQPGQSLTLIATANQGSEATYESGFVIDKFPISRPNLTFSTLTVSNMSPEDSSIYLCSVDSTGDYGYTFGSGTRLTVV.

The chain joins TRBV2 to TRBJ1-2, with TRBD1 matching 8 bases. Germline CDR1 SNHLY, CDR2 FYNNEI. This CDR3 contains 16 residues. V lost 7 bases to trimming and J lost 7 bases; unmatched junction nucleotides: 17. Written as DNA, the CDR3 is TGTGCCAGCAATCCGGGACAGGCTACTGTTGAGGGTGGCTACACCTTC. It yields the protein CASNPGQATVEGGYTF.

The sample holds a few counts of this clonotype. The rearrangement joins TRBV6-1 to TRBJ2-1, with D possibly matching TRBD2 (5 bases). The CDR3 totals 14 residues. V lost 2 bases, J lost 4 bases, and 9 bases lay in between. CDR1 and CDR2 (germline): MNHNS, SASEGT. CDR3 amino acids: CASSEMGGYNEQFF. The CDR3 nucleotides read TGTGCCAGCAGTGAAATGGGCGGGTACAATGAGCAGTTCTTC.

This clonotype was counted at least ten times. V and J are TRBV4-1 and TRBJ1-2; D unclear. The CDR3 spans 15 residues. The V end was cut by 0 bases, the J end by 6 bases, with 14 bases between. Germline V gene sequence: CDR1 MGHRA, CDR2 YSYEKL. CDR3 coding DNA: TGCGCCAGCAGCCAAGATGTACGTGTCACTAATGGCTACACCTTC. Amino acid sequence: CASSQDVRVTNGYTF.

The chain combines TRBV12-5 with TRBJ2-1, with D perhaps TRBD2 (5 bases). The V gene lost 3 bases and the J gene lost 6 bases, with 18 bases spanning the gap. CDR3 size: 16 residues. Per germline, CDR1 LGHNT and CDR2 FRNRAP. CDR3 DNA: TGTGCTAGTGGTTTCCTGAGTGGTCTCCGGGGCAATGAGCAGTTCTTC. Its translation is CASGFLSGLRGNEQFF.

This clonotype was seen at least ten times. The CDR3 region is CASSLGAGPGSGKNIQYF. The CDR3 DNA reads TGTGCCAGCAGCTTAGGGGCGGGACCGGGGTCGGGCAAAAACATTCAGTACTTC. The chain employs TRBV7-2 and TRBJ2-4; TRBD2 might be the D (6 bases). In germline, CDR1 is SGHTA, CDR2 FQGNSA. V lost 1 base and J lost 3, with 19 bases in between. This CDR3 has 18 residues.

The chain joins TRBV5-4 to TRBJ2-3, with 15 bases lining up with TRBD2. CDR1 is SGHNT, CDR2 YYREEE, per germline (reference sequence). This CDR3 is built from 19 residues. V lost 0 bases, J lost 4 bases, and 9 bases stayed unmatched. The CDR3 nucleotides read TGTGCCAGCAGCTTGGCGAGGGGACTAGCGGGAGGAGGGGCAGATACGCAGTATTTT. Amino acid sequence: CASSLARGLAGGGADTQYF.

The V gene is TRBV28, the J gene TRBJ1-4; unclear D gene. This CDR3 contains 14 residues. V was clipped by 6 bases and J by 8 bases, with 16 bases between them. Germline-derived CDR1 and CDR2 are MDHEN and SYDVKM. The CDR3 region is CASRVGQNLEKLFF. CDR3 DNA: TGTGCCAGCAGAGTCGGGCAGAACCTGGAAAAACTGTTTTTT.

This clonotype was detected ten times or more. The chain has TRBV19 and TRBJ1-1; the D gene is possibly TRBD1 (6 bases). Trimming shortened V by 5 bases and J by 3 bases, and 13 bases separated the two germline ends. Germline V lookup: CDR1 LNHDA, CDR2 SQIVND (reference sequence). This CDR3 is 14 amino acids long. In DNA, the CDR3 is TGTGCCAGTAGTGTTCTTAGGGGGTACACTGAAGCTTTCTTT. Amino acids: CASSVLRGYTEAFF. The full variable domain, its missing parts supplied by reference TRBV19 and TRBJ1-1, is DGGITQSPKYLFRKEGQNVTLSCEQNLNHDAMYWYRQDPGQGLRLIYYSQIVNDFQKGDIAEGYSVSREKKESFPLTVTSAQKNPTAFYLCASSVLRGYTEAFFGQGTRLTVV.

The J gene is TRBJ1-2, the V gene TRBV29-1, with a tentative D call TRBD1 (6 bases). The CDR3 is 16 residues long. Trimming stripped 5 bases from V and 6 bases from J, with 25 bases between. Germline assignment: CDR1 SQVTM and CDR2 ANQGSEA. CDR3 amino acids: CSVPERPGHQGDGYTF. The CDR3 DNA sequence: TGCAGCGTTCCTGAAAGACCGGGACACCAAGGGGATGGCTACACCTTC.

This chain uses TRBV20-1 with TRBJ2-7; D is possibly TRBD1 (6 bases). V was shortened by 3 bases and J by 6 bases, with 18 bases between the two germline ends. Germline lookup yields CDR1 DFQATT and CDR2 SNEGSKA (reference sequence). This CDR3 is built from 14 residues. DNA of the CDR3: TGCAGTGCTAGGGAGCTCGTGGGGGCCGCCGAGCAGTACTTC. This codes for CSARELVGAAEQYF.

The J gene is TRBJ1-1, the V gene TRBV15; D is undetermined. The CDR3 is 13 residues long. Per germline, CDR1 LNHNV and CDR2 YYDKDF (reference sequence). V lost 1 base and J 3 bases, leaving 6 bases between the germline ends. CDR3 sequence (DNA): TGTGCCACCAGCAGAGGTAAAGACACTGAAGCTTTCTTT. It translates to CATSRGKDTEAFF. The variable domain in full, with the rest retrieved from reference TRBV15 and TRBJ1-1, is DAMVIQNPRYQVTQFGKPVTLSCSQTLNHNVMYWYQQKSSQAPKLLFHYYDKDFNNEADTPDNFQSRRPNTSFCFLDIRSPGLGDTAMYLCATSRGKDTEAFFGQGTRLTVV.

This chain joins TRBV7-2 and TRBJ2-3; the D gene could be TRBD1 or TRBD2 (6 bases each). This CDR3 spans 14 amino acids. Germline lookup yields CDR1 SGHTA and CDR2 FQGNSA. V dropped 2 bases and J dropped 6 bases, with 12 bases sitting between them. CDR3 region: CASSLIWGADTQYF. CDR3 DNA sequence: TGTGCCAGCAGCTTAATTTGGGGGGCTGATACGCAGTATTTT. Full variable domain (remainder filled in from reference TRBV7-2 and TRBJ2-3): GAGVSQSPSNKVTEKGKDVELRCDPISGHTALYWYRQSLGQGLEFLIYFQGNSAPDKSGLPSDRFSAERTGGSVSTLTIQRTQQEDSAVYLCASSLIWGADTQYFGPGTRLTVL.

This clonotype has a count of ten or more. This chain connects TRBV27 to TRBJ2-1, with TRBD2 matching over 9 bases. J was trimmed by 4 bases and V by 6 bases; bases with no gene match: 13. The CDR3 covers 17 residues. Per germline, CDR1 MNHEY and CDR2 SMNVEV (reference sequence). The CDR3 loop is CASSPLGSGGVYNEQFF. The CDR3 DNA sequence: TGTGCCAGCAGCCCCCTTGGTAGCGGGGGAGTTTACAATGAGCAGTTCTTC.